Described below is a single T cell receptor beta chain sequence and its context. It lacks a known antigen. Per-nucleotide qualities are absent, and no much larger clonotype sits a single base away. Using the deep immunoSEQ assay, multiplex PCR amplified TCR CDR3 regions from genomic DNA. Extracted genomic DNA from each cell subset was distributed evenly across all wells of several immunoSEQ 96-well plates, and each plate was treated as a replicate. For sorted subsets, 200 to 250 ng genomic DNA, equal to about 30,000 T cell genomes, was loaded into each replicate PCR. Purified libraries were measured with a Qubit 3.0 fluorometer, size-checked on a Bioanalyzer 2100, and measured again with the KAPA Library Quantification kit. Every immunoSEQ 96-well plate was sequenced on a separate single-read 150-cycle Illumina NextSeq 550 flow cell. The original pipeline was this. Because only junctional sequences without quality scores were contained in the immunoSEQ output, filtering matching that applied to full-length reads could not be performed. Sequences were annotated with PyIR, a Python wrapper for IgBLAST v1.9, and V/J genes and CDR3 were assigned using IMGT germline references. Any read was removed if the V/J assignment was weak (E-value above 1e-6), the CDR3 was missing, or the read contained stop codons, out-of-frame junctions, or ambiguous translated residues. V3J clonotypes were defined as sequences sharing the same inferred V gene, J gene, and CDR3 amino acid sequence. The percentage overlap between two repertoires was calculated by dividing the number of shared unique clonotypes by the size of the smaller repertoire. Three approaches were used to assess repertoire richness: RTK rarefaction, the Chao1 estimator, and Recon v2.1 estimates of unobserved clonotypes. Generation probabilities for all TCRbeta clonotypes obtained by the gDNA method from a handful of donors were computed using OLGA. TCRdb took this table from immuneACCESS and kept in-frame rearrangements with V and J called. Such tables lack part of the clones; where checked against another copy, unresolved V genes explain under half of the gap, and the rest is unexplained. V and J calls and clone size are those listed in that table; D and trimming were worked out from the DNA. The sample has more than 2,000,000 clones on record, around nine tenths of them singletons. In total, the top ten clones hold 0.11% to 0.15% of the sample.

The data are from a study of shared clonotypes between healthy human individuals (dated by TCRdb to 2019 to 2021). As for the study more broadly: The cohort comprised two women and a few men aged 18 to 49 years. For each donor, three plates each were used for CD4 naive and CD4 memory, two plates were used for CD8 naive, and one plate was used for CD8 memory. To estimate repertoire size and how much clonotypes are shared between individuals, the study performed deep sequencing of blood TCR repertoires from roughly five healthy adults. Between about 0.85 and 9.5 billion PBMCs per donor were obtained by leukapheresis. To increase sequencing depth and limit assay-specific biases, TCR repertoire library preparation and sequencing were carried out by different laboratories using diverse techniques. Broader findings and caveats from the paper: Roughly 5% of naive CD4, 3.5% of naive CD8, about 2.4% of memory CD4, and 0.4% of memory CD8 clonotypes were shared across several donors. Sampling was limited to blood, and TCR repertoires in tissue likely differ from TCR repertoires in blood. Even with the large sequencing depth, rarefaction of the sorted-subset datasets indicated that sequencing was incomplete. Compared with non-shared clonotypes, clonotypes shared by all four sorted-subset donors had higher generation probabilities. The genetic and exposure-history diversity represented was limited by the small number of donors. Pairwise subsampling led to the expectation that sequencing depth would affect the degree of clonotype sharing among donors. Estimated clonotype richness was generally larger for naive than for memory subsets.

Based on the germline V gene, the CDR1 and CDR2 sequences are MGHRA and YSYEKL. The CDR3 contains 12 residues, cysteine and phenylalanine counted. Kept here is only the CDR3 DNA, which spans 36 bases and is read in frame from base 1. A distance of 5 bases separates the germline ends of V and J, which lose 3 bases and 6 bases respectively. The donors were healthy, HIV-negative adults who had no recently reported acute infections or vaccinations. Every donor was a Caucasian adult living in Nashville, Tennessee, USA. CD4+ T cells were enriched by magnetic negative selection; naive cells were then positively selected on CD45RA, and the negative fraction formed the memory subset. Blood was collected by leukapheresis, and PBMCs were isolated by Ficoll-Histopaque density gradient centrifugation and then cryopreserved in liquid nitrogen vapor phase. Analytical flow cytometry was used to check the purity and quantity of every magnetically sorted T cell population. Genomic DNA was isolated from every sorted fraction and measured by UV absorbance on a Nanodrop 2000c.

The rearrangement combines TRBV4-1 with TRBJ2-2, with a weak D call of TRBD2 (5 bases match). Sequenced material: naive CD4+ T cells sorted from blood. Explained via the paper, the cell subset or site label denotes: CD45RA+ positively selected. The sequence came from a man between 18 and 29 years old in good health. Here the CDR3 is given as CASSHGAGELFF. The bases read TGCGCCAGCAGCCACGGGGCCGGGGAGCTGTTTTTT.